One TCR beta chain is described in this entry. This entry comes from a study of T-cell memory formation after mild COVID-19. From the 5' RACE reads, TCRdb called clonotypes with MiXCR, one entry per CDR3 protein. The data contain some 490,000 distinct CDR3 sequences, around a sixth of them singletons. This CDR3 is 15 amino acids long. Germline values: CDR1 SGHRS, CDR2 YFSETQ. Trimming removed 2 bases from V and 4 bases from J; junction bases left unmatched: 8. The sequenced sample consisted of PBMCs or a T cell subset sorted from them (not recorded which). This clonotype was sampled from an adult woman who had mild COVID-19 (a few samples of this study predate the infection). Cell type and time point are not known. The rearrangement joins TRBV5-1 to TRBJ1-1; 7 nucleotides match TRBD1. The CDR3 loop reads CASSFSGTDSTEAFF. The DNA for the CDR3 is TGCGCCAGCAGCTTCTCCGGGACAGACTCCACTGAAGCTTTCTTT.